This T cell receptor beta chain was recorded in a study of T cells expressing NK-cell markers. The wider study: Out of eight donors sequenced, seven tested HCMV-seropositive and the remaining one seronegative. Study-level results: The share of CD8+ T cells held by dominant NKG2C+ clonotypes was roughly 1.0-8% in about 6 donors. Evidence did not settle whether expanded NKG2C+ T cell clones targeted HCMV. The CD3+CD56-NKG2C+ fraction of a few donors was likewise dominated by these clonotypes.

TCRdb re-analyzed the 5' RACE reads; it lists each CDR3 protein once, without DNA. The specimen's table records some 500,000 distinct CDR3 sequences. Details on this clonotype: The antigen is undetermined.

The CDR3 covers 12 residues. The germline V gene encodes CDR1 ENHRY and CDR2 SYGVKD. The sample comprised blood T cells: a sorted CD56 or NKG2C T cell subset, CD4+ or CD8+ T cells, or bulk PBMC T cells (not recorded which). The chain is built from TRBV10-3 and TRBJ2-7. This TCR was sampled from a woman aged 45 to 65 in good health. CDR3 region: CASGQNSYEQYF.